This TCR beta chain was captured in a study of T-cell reconstitution after alpha-beta-depleted transplantation in children. Unique molecular identifiers were incorporated during preparation of the TCRbeta library. Using its own MiXCR run on the PCR reads, TCRdb lists one record per CDR3 protein. The repertoire holds roughly 610,000 distinct CDR3 sequences, more than 9% seen once, with about 4% in the top ten. Germline CDR1 and CDR2: DFQATT and SNEGSKA (reference sequence). V was pared by 3 bases and J by 8 bases, with 16 bases of the junction left unmatched. The CDR3 extends over 17 amino acids. This clonotype was found many times.

The chain couples TRBV20-1 to TRBJ2-1; TRBD2 aligns across 10 bases. The source of this sequence is a human donor who donated a stem cell graft to a child with acute myeloid leukemia. Here the sequenced sample was PBMCs from the stem cell graft donor, taken from the stem cell graft. DNA of the CDR3: TGCAGTGCTAGGGGCCTAGCGGGAGTCGGGGTTAACGATGAGCAGTTCTTC. Protein sequence: CSARGLAGVGVNDEQFF.